This T cell receptor (beta chain) emerged from a study of beta chain features in type 1 diabetes. Findings of the study overall: Comparison showed that naive, central memory and Treg TCRB repertoires appeared more similar among patients than among healthy donors. Type 1 diabetes patients had VDJ junctions that carried fewer insertions and more deletions. Researchers cautioned that cDNA sequencing could over-represent cells with high TCR expression.

On this clone itself: The antigen remains undetermined.

Donors underwent one heparinised blood draw, roughly 110 mL on average. The study reverse transcribed the entire isolated RNA, so it sequenced expressed TCRB transcripts. Sequenced by immunoSEQ multiplex PCR; TCRdb stores in-frame clones only, minus some. This table holds under 300,000 clones, 27% found once. Germline loops: CDR1 SGHTA, CDR2 FQGNSA. V shed 5 bases and J 5 bases; nucleotides not matched to a gene: 8. The CDR3 extends over 15 amino acids. The chain combines TRBV7-2 with TRBJ1-4, with 7 bases lining up with TRBD1. The TCR sequence derives from a man younger than 40 in good health. Material: central memory CD4+ T cells from blood. CDR3 loop: CASSPQGGPNEKLFF. The CDR3 DNA sequence: TGTGCCAGCAGCCCCCAGGGGGGCCCGAATGAAAAACTGTTTTTT.